Below are 18 T cell receptor beta chains sequenced from a single sample in a study of beta chain features in type 1 diabetes. Study-wide findings and caveats: Shortening of TCRB CDR3s, moderate but significant, appeared in all four CD4+ subsets of Type 1 diabetes patients.

Every isolated RNA sample was fully reverse transcribed, so sequencing captured expressed TCRB transcripts. The method was immunoSEQ multiplex PCR; TCRdb's version includes in-frame clones alone and lacks a portion of them. The data show some 140,000 clones, 9% seen once. These TCRs' antigens remain unknown. What was sequenced was central memory CD4+ T cells from blood. These receptors originate from a man younger than 45 with type 1 diabetes.

This clone was found a few times. The chain carries TRBV18 and TRBJ1-1, with D perhaps matching TRBD1 (5 bases). Germline V gene data show CDR1 as KGHSH and CDR2 as LQKENI. Trimming took 3 bases from V and 5 from J, leaving 16 bases between them. The CDR3 loop spans 15 amino acids. The DNA for the CDR3 is TGTGCCAGCTCACCCGACAGCGCCCCGAAGACTGAAGCTTTCTTT. The encoded protein is CASSPDSAPKTEAFF.

This clone was counted between two and nine times. This chain connects TRBV28 to TRBJ1-3; no clear D gene. The V and J ends lost 2 bases and 12 bases respectively, with 14 bases between them. In germline, CDR1 is MDHEN, CDR2 SYDVKM. The CDR3 consists of 13 residues. The chain's CDR3 is CASSLPETAVIYF. The CDR3 DNA reads as TGTGCCAGCAGTTTACCGGAGACCGCGGTCATATATTTT.

In its sample, this clone was seen a few times. The chain employs TRBV7-8 and TRBJ1-6, with unresolved D. Germline V gene lookup returns CDR1 SGHVS and CDR2 FQNEAQ. V shed 1 base and J shed 7 bases, with 5 bases lying between them. The CDR3 runs to 13 residues. CDR3 nucleotides: TGTGCCAGCAGCTTAGACAGCAATTCACCCCTCCACTTT. Protein: CASSLDSNSPLHF.

The table lists this clone with a count of one. The chain has TRBV10-2 and TRBJ2-3, with 7 bases identical to TRBD2. V dropped 4 bases and J dropped 1; count of bases not matched to a gene: 2. CDR3 length equals 14 residues. Looked up from germline, CDR1 is WSHSY and CDR2 is SAAADI. The CDR3 DNA sequence: TGCGCCAGCAGTGGGAGCGGGGGCACAGATACGCAGTATTTT. Translated, it gives CASSGSGGTDTQYF.

The genes are TRBV2 and TRBJ2-3; no firm D call. The V gene's germline CDR1 is SNHLY and CDR2 FYNNEI. V was clipped by 4 bases and J by 4 bases, with 9 bases between them. This CDR3 comprises 13 residues. In DNA, the CDR3 is TGTGCCAGCAGTGTTGGGCTTTCAGATACGCAGTATTTT. Residues: CASSVGLSDTQYF.

V usage is TRBV7-8 and J usage is TRBJ2-6; D might be TRBD1 (6 bases). V was cut by 7 bases and J by 2 bases, with 18 bases left in between. The CDR3 spans 17 residues. Per the germline V gene, CDR1 is SGHVS and CDR2 is FQNEAQ. Written as DNA, the CDR3 is TGTGCCAGCACCCAACGCCAGGGGTGGGCTGGGGCCAACGTCCTGACTTTC. The encoded protein is CASTQRQGWAGANVLTF.

The rearrangement links TRBV7-9 to TRBJ1-6, with D hard to call. The germline gives CDR1 SEHNR, CDR2 FQNEAQ (reference sequence). This CDR3 spans 14 amino acids. The germline V and J ends were trimmed by 1 base and 8 bases, with 9 bases remaining between them. CDR3: CASSLESEYSPLHF. DNA for the CDR3: TGTGCCAGCAGCTTAGAGTCAGAATATTCACCCCTCCACTTT.

This clone was observed at least ten times. The CDR3 here is CASSTQSGAEAFF. The CDR3 bases are TGTGCCAGCAGTACCCAAAGCGGGGCTGAAGCTTTCTTT. This rearrangement joins TRBV2 to TRBJ1-1; D not certain. From germline, CDR1 is SNHLY and CDR2 FYNNEI. The CDR3 spans 13 residues. V was trimmed by 5 bases and J by 6 bases, leaving 13 bases between them. Supplemented by reference TRBV2 and TRBJ1-1, the full variable domain reads EPEVTQTPSHQVTQMGQEVILRCVPISNHLYFYWYRQILGQKVEFLVSFYNNEISEKSEIFDDQFSVERPDGSNFTLKIRSTKLEDSAMYFCASSTQSGAEAFFGQGTRLTVV.

The chain combines TRBV18 with TRBJ2-3; a possible D gene is TRBD1 (6 bases). The CDR3 is 16 amino acids. Trimming removed 3 bases from V and 4 bases from J, with 17 bases in between. The germline CDR1 and CDR2 sequences are KGHSH and LQKENI. The CDR3 here is CASSPLTGIAADTQYF. CDR3 nucleotide sequence: TGTGCCAGCTCACCCCTGACAGGAATAGCTGCAGATACGCAGTATTTT.

The chain combines TRBV7-2 with TRBJ2-1, with 7 nucleotides matching TRBD2. The CDR3 totals 17 residues. Per the germline V gene, CDR1 is SGHTA and CDR2 is FQGNSA. The V and J ends lost 5 bases and 4 bases, in that order; junction bases with no gene match: 14. This CDR3 reads CASSILSSGGIYNEQFF. DNA for the CDR3: TGTGCCAGCAGCATCCTGTCTAGCGGTGGAATATACAATGAGCAGTTCTTC.

This clone was seen only a few times. The chain employs TRBV10-3 and TRBJ2-5; D is unclear. The J call may not be correct, given that the DNA end is closer to TRBJ2-7. The CDR3 consists of 14 residues. CDR1 and CDR2 (germline): ENHRY, SYGVKD. CDR3 sequence: CAISGSVASYEQYF. CDR3 nucleotide sequence: TGTGCCATCAGTGGTTCAGTAGCATCCTACGAGCAGTACTTC.

This clone was counted between two and nine times. J is TRBJ2-4 and V is TRBV11-2; 10 bases match TRBD1. From germline, CDR1 is SGHAT and CDR2 FQNNGV. Germline trimming cut 5 bases from V and 5 bases from J; bases unmatched to any gene: 6. The CDR3 spans 15 residues. The CDR3 DNA is TGTGCCAGCAGCGAAACCGGGACAGGGGAAAACATTCAGTACTTC. Translation: CASSETGTGENIQYF.

This clone appeared a few times. The chain employs TRBV7-2 and TRBJ2-4, with 7 positions matching TRBD1. J was trimmed by 6 bases and V by 5 bases; bases with no gene match: 7. Germline V gives CDR1 SGHTA, CDR2 FQGNSA. The CDR3 totals 14 residues. In DNA form, the CDR3 reads TGTGCCAGCAGCACAGGGACAGTGGGAAACATTCAGTACTTC. Protein: CASSTGTVGNIQYF.

This clone was seen a handful of times. This chain connects TRBV30 to TRBJ2-3; 7 positions match TRBD1. V lost 3 bases to trimming and J lost 4 bases; unmatched junction nucleotides: 13. This CDR3 has 16 residues. Germline V CDR1 and CDR2: GTSNPN, SVGIG (reference sequence). The CDR3 bases are TGTGCCTGGAGGCGCCCATACAGGGGTTCGGCAGATACGCAGTATTTT. Translating gives CAWRRPYRGSADTQYF. The full variable domain, with the rest looked up from reference TRBV30 and TRBJ2-3, is SQTIHQWPATLVQPVGSPLSLECTVEGTSNPNLYWYRQAAGRGLQLLFYSVGIGQISSEVPQNLSASRPQDRQFILSSKKLLLSDSGFYLCAWRRPYRGSADTQYFGPGTRLTVL.

The J gene is TRBJ2-3, the V gene TRBV28; 8 bases match TRBD2. Germline loops: CDR1 MDHEN, CDR2 SYDVKM. The CDR3 has 15 amino acids. V was clipped by 4 bases and J by 7 bases; unmatched bases: 10. DNA of the CDR3: TGTGCCAGCAGTTCCCAACCGGGCGGGGGGTATACGCAGTATTTT. This gives the protein CASSSQPGGGYTQYF.

This clone was seen more than once but under ten times. This sequence joins TRBV6-1 and TRBJ1-2, with 7 nucleotides matching TRBD1. The CDR3 is 15 amino acids. The germline CDR1 and CDR2 sequences are MNHNS and SASEGT. The V and J ends lost 3 bases and 1 base, in that order; junction bases with no gene match: 5. CDR3 region: CASSERQGGNYGYTF. The CDR3 nucleotides read TGTGCCAGCAGTGAGAGACAGGGAGGTAACTATGGCTACACCTTC.

This clone has more than one count but fewer than ten. This CDR3 is CATTSGGTDTQYF. In DNA, the CDR3 is TGTGCCACCACTAGCGGGGGGACAGATACGCAGTATTTT. The chain uses TRBV7-9 and TRBJ2-3; 12 bases align to TRBD2. CDR3 length equals 13 residues. Germline V gene data show CDR1 as SEHNR and CDR2 as FQNEAQ (reference sequence). The V segment lost 10 bases and the J segment 3 bases; nucleotides outside the gene matches: 2.

The V and J genes are TRBV30 and TRBJ2-4; D may be TRBD2 (6 bases). The CDR3 loop spans 14 amino acids. Trimming pared 0 bases from V and 1 base from J, leaving 7 bases between. In germline, CDR1 is GTSNPN, CDR2 SVGIG (reference sequence). The CDR3 reads CAWSVGGAKNIQYF. The DNA for the CDR3 is TGTGCCTGGAGTGTAGGAGGGGCCAAAAACATTCAGTACTTC.